The 27 T cell receptor beta chains below all came from one sample that was sequenced in a study of blood T cell repertoires in COVID-19. Sequencing was performed with immunoSEQ multiplex PCR; in TCRdb, only in-frame clones are kept and a portion is missing. The table records fewer than 250,000 clones, just under 85% of them present only once. The sample consisted of peripheral blood. The receptor set was obtained from a woman older than 75 with acute or convalescent COVID-19.

The chain is built from TRBV7-2 and TRBJ1-2, with D perhaps matching TRBD1 (6 bases). Trimming cost V 1 base and J 4 bases, with 16 bases left between them. CDR1 is SGHTA, CDR2 FQGNSA, per germline. The CDR3 extends over 16 amino acids. The CDR3 loop reads CASSLDETGNPYGYTF. CDR3 sequence (DNA): TGTGCCAGCAGCTTAGACGAAACAGGGAACCCCTATGGCTACACCTTC.

The chain has TRBV30 and TRBJ1-2; TRBD1 matches at 9 bases. CDR3 length equals 14 residues. CDR1 and CDR2 (germline): GTSNPN, SVGIG (reference sequence). Trimming cost V 4 bases and J 2 bases; bases outside gene matches: 5. CDR3 in DNA: TGTGCCTGGACGGGGACAGGGCTCAACTATGGCTACACCTTC. The encoded protein is CAWTGTGLNYGYTF. The full variable domain, completed using reference TRBV30 and TRBJ1-2, is SQTIHQWPATLVQPVGSPLSLECTVEGTSNPNLYWYRQAAGRGLQLLFYSVGIGQISSEVPQNLSASRPQDRQFILSSKKLLLSDSGFYLCAWTGTGLNYGYTFGSGTRLTVV.

The V and J genes are TRBV3-1 (or the pseudogene TRBV3-2) and TRBJ2-1, with TRBD2 matching 13 bases. The CDR3 is 19 residues long. V trimming: 0 bases; J trimming: 7 bases; junction bases outside the gene matches: 12. Germline CDR1 reads LGHDT; CDR2 reads YNNKEL (reference sequence). The CDR3 DNA follows: TGTGCCAGCAGCCAAGATCATAATGGACTAGCGGGAGTGAAGAATGAGCAGTTCTTC. Amino acids: CASSQDHNGLAGVKNEQFF.

The chain carries TRBV18 and TRBJ2-2; 10 bases are a match to TRBD1. Trimming cost V 4 bases and J 6 bases; bases outside gene matches: 5. The germline CDR1 and CDR2 sequences are KGHSH and LQKENI. This CDR3 has 15 amino acids. This CDR3 reads CASSQTGGGPGELFF. CDR3 DNA: TGTGCCAGCTCACAGACAGGGGGCGGACCCGGGGAGCTGTTTTTT.

The chain uses TRBV19 and TRBJ2-1; a weak D match, TRBD1 (6 bases). This CDR3 contains 19 residues. V was trimmed by 7 bases and J by 7 bases, leaving 32 bases between them. CDR1 is LNHDA, CDR2 SQIVND, per germline (reference sequence). DNA for the CDR3: TGTGCCAGTAACCAACGAGGGAGTCGAGTCCTCCACCAGGGGAATGAGCAGTTCTTC. Residues: CASNQRGSRVLHQGNEQFF.

The chain carries TRBV3-1 (or the pseudogene TRBV3-2) and TRBJ1-1; TRBD1 matches 10 bases. The CDR3 totals 15 residues. Trimming removed 4 bases from V and 0 bases from J; junction bases left unmatched: 2. Germline V CDR1 and CDR2: LGHDT, YNNKEL (reference sequence). The CDR3: CASSRDRGLNTEAFF. For the CDR3, the DNA is TGTGCCAGCAGCCGGGACAGGGGTCTGAACACTGAAGCTTTCTTT.

With respect to this clone: The same CDR3 arises from other DNA sequences in this sample as well. The chain joins TRBV11-3 to TRBJ1-1; D unresolved. With 3 bases removed from V and 1 base from J, the gap between germline ends came to 6 bases. The CDR3 runs 13 residues. Germline CDR1 and CDR2: SGHNT and YENEEA. The CDR3 DNA is TGTGCCAGCAGCTTGGGAGGGAACACTGAAGCTTTCTTT. It specifies CASSLGGNTEAFF.

The chain has TRBV5-1 and TRBJ2-7, with D perhaps TRBD2 (5 bases). The CDR3 is made up of 15 amino acids. Germline CDR1 is SGHRS and CDR2 is YFSETQ. The V and J ends lost 2 bases and 7 bases respectively, with 19 bases between them. CDR3 in amino acids: CASSFGSAMLEEQYF. CDR3 nucleotide sequence: TGCGCCAGCAGCTTCGGTAGCGCCATGTTGGAGGAGCAGTACTTC.

The chain combines TRBV30 with TRBJ2-1; D possibly corresponds to TRBD1 (5 bases). The CDR3 is made up of 13 amino acids. Trimming shortened V by 2 bases and J by 6 bases, and 11 bases separated the two germline ends. Per germline, CDR1 GTSNPN and CDR2 SVGIG (reference sequence). For the CDR3, the DNA is TGTGCCTGGAGTAAATCAGGGCTCAATGAGCAGTTCTTC. It encodes CAWSKSGLNEQFF.

This chain links TRBV19 with TRBJ1-1; weak D call: TRBD1 (5 bases). V was clipped by 4 bases and J by 3 bases, with 15 bases between them. Germline V gives CDR1 LNHDA, CDR2 SQIVND (reference sequence). The CDR3 consists of 15 residues. The chain's CDR3 is CASSTQGSGYTEAFF. CDR3 DNA sequence: TGTGCCAGTAGTACCCAGGGAAGCGGGTACACTGAAGCTTTCTTT.

The rearrangement links TRBV7-6 to TRBJ2-7; maybe TRBD2 (7 bases). The CDR3 runs 14 residues. Trimming removed 2 bases at V and 4 bases at J, with 12 bases between. Germline assignment: CDR1 SGHVS and CDR2 FNYEAQ. CDR3 sequence: CASSLRGGAYEQYF. The CDR3 DNA sequence: TGTGCCAGCAGCTTAAGGGGGGGGGCGTACGAGCAGTACTTC.

The chain recombines TRBV6-5 with TRBJ2-1, with 9 nucleotides matching TRBD1. J was trimmed by 6 bases and V by 4 bases; bases with no gene match: 7. The CDR3 has 15 residues. Germline V lookup: CDR1 MNHEY, CDR2 SVGAGI. CDR3 coding DNA: TGTGCCAGCAGTTCCCGGGACAGGGCAATCAATGAGCAGTTCTTC. It is translated as CASSSRDRAINEQFF.

V is TRBV9 and J is TRBJ1-2; 7 bases agree with TRBD1. J was trimmed by 0 bases and V by 5 bases; bases with no gene match: 7. The CDR3 is 15 amino acids. Looked up from germline, CDR1 is SGDLS and CDR2 is YYNGEE. CDR3 coding DNA: TGTGCCAGCAGTGATGGGACAGCAGCTAACTATGGCTACACCTTC. As protein: CASSDGTAANYGYTF.

The V gene is TRBV5-1, the J gene TRBJ2-5, with 11 bases aligning to TRBD2. The CDR3 is made up of 16 amino acids. With V trimmed by 0 bases and J by 5 bases, 6 bases remained unmatched. The germline gives CDR1 SGHRS, CDR2 YFSETQ. CDR3 sequence (DNA): TGCGCCAGCAGCTTGGAGCCTAGCGGGGGGTGGGAGACCCAGTACTTC. It is translated as CASSLEPSGGWETQYF.

The V gene is TRBV5-1, the J gene TRBJ1-1; 9 bases fit TRBD1. The length of the CDR3 is 12 residues. Trimming removed 4 bases from V and 8 bases from J; junction bases left unmatched: 3. Per the germline V gene, CDR1 is SGHRS and CDR2 is YFSETQ. CDR3 protein: CASSATGGEAFF. The CDR3 DNA follows: TGCGCCAGCAGCGCAACAGGGGGCGAAGCTTTCTTT.

The CDR3 sequence: CASSLDGQMNTGELFF. The CDR3 nucleotides read TGTGCCAGCAGCTTGGACGGACAGATGAACACCGGGGAGCTGTTTTTT. The chain uses TRBV7-6 and TRBJ2-2, with a weak D call TRBD1 (6 bases). Germline V gene data show CDR1 as SGHVS and CDR2 as FNYEAQ. This CDR3 contains 16 residues. The ends were cut back, 3 bases at V and 1 base at J, with 12 bases in the middle.

V is TRBV3-1 (or the pseudogene TRBV3-2) and J is TRBJ1-2; TRBD1 aligns across 7 bases. V shed 5 bases and J 2 bases; nucleotides not matched to a gene: 17. Germline V gene sequence: CDR1 LGHDT, CDR2 YNNKEL (reference sequence). The CDR3 consists of 18 residues. The CDR3, as DNA: TGTGCCAGCAGCAAATCGCTTGGACAGGCCCAAAGCAACTATGGCTACACCTTC. It yields the protein CASSKSLGQAQSNYGYTF.

This sequence joins TRBV5-1 and TRBJ2-3; TRBD1 aligns across 10 bases. The CDR3 has 17 amino acids. CDR1 and CDR2 from the germline V gene are SGHRS and YFSETQ. V gave up 7 bases and J gave up 2 bases; unmatched junction bases: 13. The CDR3 loop reads CASGLTGQGISTDTQYF. CDR3 nucleotides: TGCGCCAGCGGATTAACGGGACAGGGGATCTCCACAGATACGCAGTATTTT.

The chain carries TRBV29-1 and TRBJ1-1; no clear D gene. CDR1 is SQVTM and CDR2 is ANQGSEA in the germline V gene. V was clipped by 6 bases and J by 0 bases, with 11 bases between them. CDR3 length: 13 residues. CDR3 bases: TGCAGCGTCCGACATTTACTGAACACTGAAGCTTTCTTT. Translated: CSVRHLLNTEAFF.

The V call is TRBV7-2, the J call TRBJ1-5; D perhaps matches TRBD1 (6 bases). CDR1 and CDR2 (germline): SGHTA, FQGNSA. The CDR3 has 14 residues. Trimming shortened V by 2 bases and J by 6 bases, and 11 bases separated the two germline ends. As DNA, the CDR3 is TGTGCCAGCAGCTTAAGGTCAGGGGTTCAGCCCCAGCATTTT. It codes for CASSLRSGVQPQHF.

This clone is a singleton in its sample. The chain combines TRBV18 with TRBJ1-5; D uncertain. V lost 4 bases, J lost 5 bases, and 6 bases lay in between. The CDR3 has 12 residues. The germline gives CDR1 KGHSH, CDR2 LQKENI. The DNA for the CDR3 is TGTGCCAGCTCACAGGCGGATCAGCCCCAGCATTTT. The encoded protein is CASSQADQPQHF.

The chain carries TRBV28 and TRBJ2-1; TRBD2 is a possible D gene (5 bases). Deletions cut 2 bases from V and 12 bases from J, with 11 bases between. Germline V CDR1 and CDR2: MDHEN, SYDVKM. This CDR3 is built from 12 residues. The CDR3 DNA follows: TGTGCCAGCAGTTTAAGGACTGGCGGGCAGTTCTTC. It yields the protein CASSLRTGGQFF.

The CDR3 reads CASSLAPSGRVPTLNQFF. The CDR3 DNA is TGCGCCAGCAGCTTGGCGCCTAGCGGGAGGGTCCCTACACTGAATCAGTTCTTC. The chain couples TRBV5-1 to TRBJ2-1, with 12 bases aligning to TRBD2. The CDR3 is 18 amino acids. The V gene end was trimmed by 0 bases and the J gene end by 13 bases; junction bases not matched to a gene: 17. The germline gives CDR1 SGHRS, CDR2 YFSETQ.

The gene calls are TRBV18 and TRBJ1-5, with D perhaps matching TRBD1 (5 bases). Germline V gene data show CDR1 as KGHSH and CDR2 as LQKENI. CDR3 length equals 19 residues. The germline V and J ends were trimmed by 5 bases and 1 base, with 24 bases remaining between them. The CDR3 nucleotides are TGTGCCAGCTCAGACCTAAAGAGTGGGGGGGATAGGAGCAATCAGCCCCAGCATTTT. Translated: CASSDLKSGGDRSNQPQHF.

This clone has a single count. V usage is TRBV7-2 and J usage is TRBJ2-2; a possible D gene is TRBD1 (7 bases). The V end was cut by 3 bases, the J end by 0 bases, with 17 bases between. The CDR3 runs to 18 residues. Germline CDR1 is SGHTA and CDR2 is FQGNSA. The CDR3 spells CASSLRQGGFSNTGELFF. In nucleotides, the CDR3 is TGTGCCAGCAGCTTGAGACAGGGAGGCTTTTCGAACACCGGGGAGCTGTTTTTT.

The chain recombines TRBV5-1 with TRBJ2-1; 10 bases are a match to TRBD1. Germline V lookup: CDR1 SGHRS, CDR2 YFSETQ. Trimming cost V 4 bases and J 6 bases; bases outside gene matches: 4. The CDR3 is 14 residues long. As DNA, the CDR3 is TGCGCCAGCAGCGGGGACAGGGGCCCCAATGAGCAGTTCTTC. Protein sequence: CASSGDRGPNEQFF.

This sequence joins TRBV4-3 and TRBJ2-7, with a tentative D call TRBD1 (5 bases). The CDR3 consists of 15 residues. Per germline, CDR1 LGHNA and CDR2 YSLEER. V was pared by 0 bases and J by 4 bases, with 13 bases between. CDR3 DNA sequence: TGCGCCAGCAGCCAAGATAGGCAGGGAATTTACGAGCAGTACTTC. Protein: CASSQDRQGIYEQYF.